One sample yielded the 29 T cell receptor beta chains listed below, sequenced in a study of T cells in Graves' hyperthyroidism and ophthalmopathy. RNA transcripts provided the source from which TCR beta CDR3 regions were amplified. The HTBI primer set was used in a first-round RT-PCR of the TCR CDR3. TCRdb processed the multiplex PCR reads anew with MiXCR; each CDR3 protein has one entry. The sample lists some 760,000 distinct CDR3 sequences, 14% occurring once. Sequences were obtained from blood. These TCRs come from a woman between 18 and 30 years old with Graves' hyperthyroidism.

The chain combines TRBV6-2 or TRBV6-3 with TRBJ2-5; no firm D call. Germline values: CDR1 MNHEY, CDR2 SVGEGT. The CDR3 runs to 12 residues. V was cut by 6 bases and J by 6 bases, with 11 bases left in between. The CDR3 is CASRPREKTQYF. The CDR3 DNA is TGTGCCAGCAGGCCTAGGGAAAAGACCCAGTACTTC.

V and J are TRBV11-2 and TRBJ2-5; TRBD2 matches 10 bases. The CDR3 runs to 16 residues. V was clipped by 0 bases and J by 6 bases; unmatched bases: 7. The germline gives CDR1 SGHAT, CDR2 FQNNGV. CDR3 protein: CASSLDPLAGTKTQYF. CDR3 nucleotides: TGTGCCAGCAGCTTAGATCCACTAGCGGGAACAAAGACCCAGTACTTC.

This clonotype appeared many times. This rearrangement joins TRBV11-3 to TRBJ2-2; D gene unclear. CDR3 length: 13 residues. CDR1 and CDR2 (germline): SGHNT, YENEEA. Trimming stripped 2 bases from V and 4 bases from J, with 5 bases between. This CDR3 reads CASSLWGTGELFF. The CDR3 DNA follows: TGTGCCAGCAGCTTATGGGGCACCGGGGAGCTGTTTTTT.

This clonotype was counted a few times. The J gene is TRBJ2-1, the V gene TRBV14; 9 bases fit TRBD1. Germline values: CDR1 SGHDN, CDR2 FVKESK. Unmatched junction bases numbered 4, after V lost 2 bases and J lost 5 bases. This CDR3 is built from 15 residues. CDR3: CASSQPGQGNNEQFF. CDR3 nucleotide sequence: TGTGCCAGCAGCCAACCGGGACAGGGAAACAATGAGCAGTTCTTC.

This clonotype was detected many times. The J gene is TRBJ2-7, the V gene TRBV5-1; D is uncertain. CDR1 is SGHRS and CDR2 is YFSETQ in the germline V gene. V dropped 1 base and J dropped 4 bases, with 9 bases sitting between them. CDR3 size: 13 residues. The DNA for the CDR3 is TGCGCCAGCAGCTTGCTCCCTGGATACGAGCAGTACTTC. Encoded protein: CASSLLPGYEQYF.

This clonotype was counted at least ten times. The CDR3 loop reads CASSPSVGQASYEQYF. Here the CDR3 DNA reads TGTGCCAGCAGCCCTAGTGTGGGACAGGCCAGCTACGAGCAGTACTTC. The genes are TRBV11-2 and TRBJ2-7, with 8 bases identical to TRBD1. The CDR3 runs to 16 residues. The V segment lost 5 bases and the J segment 3 bases; nucleotides outside the gene matches: 12. CDR1 SGHAT and CDR2 FQNNGV come from the germline V gene.

At least ten counts were recorded for this clonotype. The chain is built from TRBV4-1 and TRBJ1-5; D may be TRBD1 (5 bases). Germline lookup yields CDR1 MGHRA and CDR2 YSYEKL. Trimming took 1 base from V and 3 from J, leaving 13 bases between them. The CDR3 covers 16 residues. The CDR3 region is CASSQVVQGYNQPQHF. The CDR3 nucleotides are TGCGCCAGCAGCCAAGTGGTTCAGGGCTACAATCAGCCCCAGCATTTT.

This clonotype appeared a few times. The CDR3 loop is CSAADRGLGTEAFF. CDR3 in DNA: TGCAGTGCTGCTGACAGGGGGTTGGGCACTGAAGCTTTCTTT. The chain uses TRBV20-1 and TRBJ1-1, with 9 bases that match TRBD1. The germline gives CDR1 DFQATT, CDR2 SNEGSKA (reference sequence). The CDR3 totals 14 residues. V lost 5 bases to trimming and J lost 4 bases; unmatched junction nucleotides: 8.

This clonotype was recorded a few times. The V and J genes are TRBV4-3 and TRBJ1-2; D uncertain. Between the trimmed V and J ends, which lost 4 bases and 7 bases, there was a span of 13 bases. CDR3 length: 13 amino acids. Germline V CDR1 and CDR2: LGHNA, YSLEER. CDR3 DNA: TGCGCCAGCAGCCCTTCCGGGGTGGGTGGCTACACCTTC. Translating gives CASSPSGVGGYTF.

This clonotype was detected a few times. This chain uses TRBV5-1 with TRBJ2-5; D is unresolved. The CDR3 length is 15 residues. The V end was cut by 3 bases, the J end by 1 base, with 13 bases between. Germline V gene data show CDR1 as SGHRS and CDR2 as YFSETQ. CDR3 bases: TGCGCCAGCAGCTCAACCCCTGCGATCCAAGAGACCCAGTACTTC. Amino acid sequence: CASSSTPAIQETQYF.

This clonotype came up many times. This sequence joins TRBV28 and TRBJ1-1; TRBD1 aligns across 8 bases. CDR1 is MDHEN and CDR2 is SYDVKM in the germline V gene. The V segment lost 8 bases and the J segment 6 bases; nucleotides outside the gene matches: 11. CDR3 length: 14 amino acids. The CDR3 loop is CASRGQDKVSEAFF. The CDR3 DNA is TGTGCCAGCCGGGGACAGGACAAGGTCTCTGAAGCTTTCTTT. The full variable domain, with the rest looked up from reference TRBV28 and TRBJ1-1, is DVKVTQSSRYLVKRTGEKVFLECVQDMDHENMFWYRQDPGLGLRLIYFSYDVKMKEKGDIPEGYSVSREKKERFSLILESASTNQTSMYLCASRGQDKVSEAFFGQGTRLTVV.

This clonotype occurred many times. The genes are TRBV6-1 and TRBJ2-1, with D hard to call. This CDR3 has 13 residues. The germline V and J ends were trimmed by 5 bases and 3 bases, with 8 bases remaining between them. Germline loops: CDR1 MNHNS, CDR2 SASEGT. The CDR3 coding sequence is TGTGCCAGCAGTCAGGACGGCTACAATGAGCAGTTCTTC. Encoded protein: CASSQDGYNEQFF.

The chain combines TRBV5-1 with TRBJ2-7; 14 bases align to TRBD2. The V gene end was trimmed by 4 bases and the J gene end by 4 bases; junction bases not matched to a gene: 13. The length of the CDR3 is 18 residues. Germline CDR1 reads SGHRS; CDR2 reads YFSETQ. The CDR3 DNA is TGCGCCAGCAGCCCTATGGGACTAGCGGGAGTGGGCAAATACGAGCAGTACTTC. It translates to CASSPMGLAGVGKYEQYF.

This clonotype was observed many times. J is TRBJ2-3 and V is TRBV5-1; TRBD2 matches 7 bases. J was trimmed by 3 bases and V by 0 bases; bases with no gene match: 7. The CDR3 runs to 16 residues. CDR1 and CDR2 from the germline V gene are SGHRS and YFSETQ. CDR3: CASSLAGGSVTDTQYF. The CDR3 nucleotides are TGCGCCAGCAGCTTGGCCGGCGGGAGTGTTACAGATACGCAGTATTTT.

In its sample, this clonotype was seen many times. CDR3 loop: CASSPKAGSRTDTQYF. Here the CDR3 DNA reads TGTGCCAGCTCCCCTAAAGCGGGAAGCCGCACAGATACGCAGTATTTT. V gene TRBV18 combines with J gene TRBJ2-3; 7 nucleotides line up with TRBD2. V lost 6 bases to trimming and J lost 1 base; unmatched junction nucleotides: 10. Per germline, CDR1 KGHSH and CDR2 LQKENI. The CDR3 totals 16 residues.

This chain connects TRBV28 to TRBJ2-1; 9 nucleotides line up with TRBD1. CDR1 and CDR2 from the germline V gene are MDHEN and SYDVKM. V trimming: 5 bases; J trimming: 5 bases; junction bases outside the gene matches: 19. CDR3 length: 19 residues. CDR3 sequence: CASSPKQGARGRGHNEQFF. CDR3 nucleotide sequence: TGTGCCAGCAGTCCCAAACAGGGGGCGCGGGGGAGGGGGCACAATGAGCAGTTCTTC. Filled out from reference TRBV28 and TRBJ2-1, the complete variable domain reads DVKVTQSSRYLVKRTGEKVFLECVQDMDHENMFWYRQDPGLGLRLIYFSYDVKMKEKGDIPEGYSVSREKKERFSLILESASTNQTSMYLCASSPKQGARGRGHNEQFFGPGTRLTVL.

This clonotype was picked up a small number of times. The junction and the germline gene differ at one end; a read error may be behind it. V and J are TRBV20-1 and TRBJ2-1, with 11 nucleotides matching TRBD2. Per germline, CDR1 DFQATT and CDR2 SNEGSKA (reference sequence). The CDR3 totals 18 residues. The CDR3: CSARGPYSGGGSYNEQFF. For the CDR3, the DNA is TGCAGTGCCAGAGGGCCTTATAGCGGGGGGGGCTCCTACAATGAGCAGTTCTTC.

There are a few counts of this clonotype. This chain uses TRBV7-9 with TRBJ1-5; tentatively, D is TRBD1 (5 bases). Germline CDR1 SEHNR, CDR2 FQNEAQ (reference sequence). This CDR3 has 13 residues. V lost 5 bases to trimming and J lost 8 bases, with 13 bases between them. The CDR3 DNA is TGTGCCAGCAGCCCAGGGAGTGGGAAGCCCCAGCATTTT. Its protein product is CASSPGSGKPQHF.

Many counts were recorded for this clonotype. The chain carries TRBV29-1 and TRBJ2-3, with D unresolved. The CDR3 extends over 14 amino acids. Deletions cut 1 base from V and 4 bases from J, with 12 bases between. Germline CDR1 SQVTM, CDR2 ANQGSEA. The CDR3 is CSVEGTSFPDTQYF. CDR3 nucleotides: TGCAGCGTTGAAGGGACCTCATTCCCAGATACGCAGTATTTT.

This clonotype was found a few times. The chain combines TRBV4-3 with TRBJ1-4, with a weak D call TRBD1 (5 bases). The germline V and J ends were trimmed by 0 bases and 8 bases, with 13 bases remaining between them. The germline V gene encodes CDR1 LGHNA and CDR2 YSLEER. The CDR3 has 15 residues. The CDR3 reads CASSQDSRGDEKLFF. The CDR3 bases are TGCGCCAGCAGCCAAGATTCCCGGGGCGACGAAAAACTGTTTTTT.

This clonotype was counted many times. The rearrangement links TRBV20-1 to TRBJ2-3; D call uncertain. The V gene lost 3 bases and the J gene lost 4 bases, with 5 bases spanning the gap. The CDR3 runs to 11 residues. Per the germline V gene, CDR1 is DFQATT and CDR2 is SNEGSKA (reference sequence). CDR3 in DNA: TGCAGTGCTAGGTCGTCAGATACGCAGTATTTT. This codes for CSARSSDTQYF.

This clonotype was picked up a small number of times. The chain has TRBV30 and TRBJ1-2, with D unclear. With 3 bases removed from V and 8 bases from J, the gap between germline ends came to 19 bases. Germline loops: CDR1 GTSNPN, CDR2 SVGIG (reference sequence). This CDR3 has 14 residues. CDR3: CAWRVTGVSRGYTF. CDR3 bases: TGTGCCTGGAGGGTAACCGGGGTATCGAGGGGCTACACCTTC.

The rearrangement joins TRBV6-1 to TRBJ2-2; D is unclear. V was clipped by 9 bases and J by 0 bases, with 8 bases between them. CDR1 is MNHNS, CDR2 SASEGT, per germline. The CDR3 loop spans 13 amino acids. CDR3 residues: CASHRANTGELFF. CDR3 DNA sequence: TGTGCCAGTCACCGTGCGAACACCGGGGAGCTGTTTTTT.

This clonotype was observed a handful of times. The chain joins TRBV5-1 to TRBJ1-2, with D perhaps matching TRBD1 (5 bases). Germline V gene data show CDR1 as SGHRS and CDR2 as YFSETQ. The V and J ends lost 3 bases and 4 bases respectively, with 25 bases between them. The CDR3 spans 18 residues. The CDR3 protein is CASSSAAPFPGQGYGYTF. DNA for the CDR3: TGCGCCAGCAGCTCCGCAGCCCCCTTTCCCGGGCAGGGCTATGGCTACACCTTC.

The V gene is TRBV9, the J gene TRBJ1-3; D perhaps matches TRBD1 (5 bases). The germline V and J ends were trimmed by 4 bases and 0 bases, with 14 bases remaining between them. The CDR3 spans 16 residues. Germline CDR1 is SGDLS and CDR2 is YYNGEE. CDR3: CASSIGALSSGNTIYF. Written as DNA, the CDR3 is TGTGCCAGCAGCATAGGGGCCCTGAGCTCTGGAAACACCATATATTTT.

This clonotype was found a few times. The V gene is TRBV4-1, the J gene TRBJ2-7; D gene ambiguous. Between the trimmed V and J ends, which lost 4 bases and 2 bases, there was a span of 9 bases. CDR1 is MGHRA, CDR2 YSYEKL, per germline. The CDR3 sequence is 13 residues long. CDR3 sequence (DNA): TGCGCCAGCAGCCGCCTTGAGACCTACGAGCAGTACTTC. Translating it yields CASSRLETYEQYF.

This clonotype has at least ten counts. This chain links TRBV6-1 with TRBJ2-7, with 16 bases that match TRBD2. Germline assignment: CDR1 MNHNS and CDR2 SASEGT. The CDR3 extends over 15 amino acids. Germline trimming cut 5 bases from V and 6 bases from J; bases unmatched to any gene: 4. CDR3 loop: CASSSGTSGRVEQYF. The CDR3 nucleotides read TGTGCCAGCAGTTCAGGGACTAGCGGGAGGGTCGAGCAGTACTTC.

This chain uses TRBV25-1 with TRBJ2-5; D remains ambiguous. The V gene lost 1 base and the J gene lost 0 bases, with 6 bases spanning the gap. Germline V gene lookup returns CDR1 MGHDK and CDR2 SYGVNS. The CDR3 length is 14 residues. The CDR3 nucleotides are TGTGCCAGCAGTGAATTGGCAGACCAAGAGACCCAGTACTTC. This encodes CASSELADQETQYF. Using reference TRBV25-1 and TRBJ2-5 for the parts outside the CDR3, the full variable domain is EADIYQTPRYLVIGTGKKITLECSQTMGHDKMYWYQQDPGMELHLIHYSYGVNSTEKGDLSSESTVSRIRTEHFPLTLESARPSHTSQYLCASSELADQETQYFGPGTRLLVL.

This clonotype was recorded at least ten times. This chain links TRBV4-3 with TRBJ1-1, with D perhaps TRBD1 (5 bases). V was pared by 3 bases and J by 2 bases, with 13 bases between. Germline V CDR1 and CDR2: LGHNA, YSLEER. This CDR3 region has 15 residues. CDR3 nucleotide sequence: TGCGCCAGCAGCCAGACAGAGGCGGGAAACACTGAAGCTTTCTTT. Amino acid sequence: CASSQTEAGNTEAFF.